This TCR beta chain was sequenced in a study of T-cell memory formation after mild COVID-19. About the study: The TCR clusters were mostly specific to one donor.

The CDR3 sequence is 13 residues long. V shed 6 bases and J shed 0 bases, with 6 bases lying between them. Germline V lookup: CDR1 ENHRY, CDR2 SYGVKD. About this clonotype itself: As yet, its antigen is unknown.

Study-wide results and limits: Day 15 to 85 contracting clones showed balanced CD4/CD8; day 15 to 37 expanders favored CD4+. Memory cells collected pre-infection included some clones that later responded, suggesting cross-reactive memory joined. Largely, contracting CD4+ clones fell within CM and EM, and contracting CD8+ clones within EMRA.

TCRdb analysed the 5' RACE reads with MiXCR anew, one entry per CDR3 protein. The data contain 250,000 or so distinct CDR3 sequences, about a sixth of them singletons. The genes are TRBV10-3 and TRBJ1-3; D uncertain. The TCR was taken from a man younger than 30 who had mild COVID-19 (a few samples of this study predate the infection). Cell type and time point are not known. Specimen: PBMCs or a T cell subset sorted from them (not recorded which). CDR3 nucleotide sequence: TGTGCCATCAGCTTGGACTCTGGAAACACCATATATTTT. Protein sequence: CAISLDSGNTIYF.